This T cell receptor beta chain was observed in a study of cytomegalovirus exposure and HLA in healthy donors. It was with 60 Vbeta and 13 Jbeta primers that the PCR ran. This table comes from immunoSEQ multiplex PCR, and its TCRdb copy is limited to in-frame clones, with some not included. The sample consists of under 200,000 clones, 75% to 90% of them appearing once. General study findings and limits: Information on immune exposure was restricted to one variable (CMV serostatus).

V lost 6 bases to trimming and J lost 2 bases, with 16 bases between them. Germline V gives CDR1 MNHNS, CDR2 SASEGT. The CDR3 spans 15 residues. In the case of this clone: Its cognate antigen is unknown.

The material sequenced was PBMCs. This receptor was identified in a woman aged 45-65 years in good health and CMV-seropositive. The rearrangement links TRBV6-1 to TRBJ2-5, with D tentatively TRBD2 (6 bases). CDR3 bases: TGTGCCAGCAGGGCGACTGGCGGGGTACAAGAGACCCAGTACTTC. It specifies CASRATGGVQETQYF.